Given below is one T cell receptor beta chain in context. Its target is unknown. The CDR3 loop spans 15 amino acids. Germline loops: CDR1 SEHNR, CDR2 FQNEAQ (reference sequence). The trim removed 5 bases at V and 2 bases at J, leaving 6 bases unmatched. Here immunoSEQ multiplex PCR was the method, and the copy in TCRdb shows in-frame clones only, minus some. The table includes approximately 93,000 clones, about nine tenths detected once. These data belong to a study of graft-versus-host responses after intestinal transplantation. The wider study: All recipients were given anti-thymocyte globulin induction, and tacrolimus and steroids were then administered for about three years.

V and J are TRBV7-9 and TRBJ2-5, with 9 bases fitting TRBD2. This TCR came from a human donor who was the organ donor for an intestinal transplant. This specimen was unstimulated CD8+ T cells sorted from spleen or lymph node cells, taken before transplant. In DNA form, the CDR3 reads TGTGCCAGCAGCCTGAGGACTAGCGCTCAAGAGACCCAGTACTTC. Its protein is CASSLRTSAQETQYF.